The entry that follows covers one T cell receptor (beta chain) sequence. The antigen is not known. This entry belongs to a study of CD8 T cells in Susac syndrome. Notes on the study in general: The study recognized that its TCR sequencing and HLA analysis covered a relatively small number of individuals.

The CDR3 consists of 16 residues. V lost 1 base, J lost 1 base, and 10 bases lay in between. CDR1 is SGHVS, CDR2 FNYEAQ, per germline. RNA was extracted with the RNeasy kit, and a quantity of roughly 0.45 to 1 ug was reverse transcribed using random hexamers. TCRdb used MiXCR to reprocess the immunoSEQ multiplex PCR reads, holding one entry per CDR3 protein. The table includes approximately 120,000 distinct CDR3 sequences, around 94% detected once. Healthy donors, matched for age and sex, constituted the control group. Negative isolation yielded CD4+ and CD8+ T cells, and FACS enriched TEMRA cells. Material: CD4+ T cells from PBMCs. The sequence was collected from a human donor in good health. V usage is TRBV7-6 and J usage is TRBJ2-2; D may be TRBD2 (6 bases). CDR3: CASSLDGRGNTGELFF. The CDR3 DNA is TGTGCCAGCAGCTTAGACGGGAGAGGGAACACCGGGGAGCTGTTTTTT.